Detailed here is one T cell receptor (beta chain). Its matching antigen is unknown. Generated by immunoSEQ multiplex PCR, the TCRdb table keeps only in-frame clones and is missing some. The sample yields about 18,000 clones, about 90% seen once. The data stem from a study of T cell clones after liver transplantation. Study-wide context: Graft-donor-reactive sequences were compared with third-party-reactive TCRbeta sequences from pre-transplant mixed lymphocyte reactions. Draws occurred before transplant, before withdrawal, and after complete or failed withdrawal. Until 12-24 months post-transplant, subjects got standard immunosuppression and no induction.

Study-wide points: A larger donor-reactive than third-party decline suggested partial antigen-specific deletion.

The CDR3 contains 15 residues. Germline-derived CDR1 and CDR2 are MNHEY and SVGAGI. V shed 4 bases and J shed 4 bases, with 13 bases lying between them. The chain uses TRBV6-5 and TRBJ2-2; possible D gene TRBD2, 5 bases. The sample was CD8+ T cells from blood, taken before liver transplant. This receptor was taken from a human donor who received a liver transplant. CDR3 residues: CASSFDGAGTGELFF. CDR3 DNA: TGTGCCAGCAGTTTCGACGGTGCGGGCACCGGGGAGCTGTTTTTT.